This record covers a single TCR beta chain. Its antigen specificity is not known. No much larger clone is present one base from it, and per-base qualities are unavailable. The germline V and J ends show losses of 2 bases and 4 bases respectively, and no gene match explains 6 bases of the junction. Based on the germline V gene (reference sequence), the CDR1 and CDR2 sequences are LNHNV and YYDKDF. The CDR3 goes from the cysteine to the phenylalanine over 15 residues. The sequence is cut down to CDR3 DNA, 45 bases in frame from base 1. The record originates from a study of vaccination and CD4 T cells after COVID-19 (dated 2022 in TCRdb). At the level of the whole study: The convalescent cohort comprised six males and four females, including two Hispanic individuals, seven Caucasians, two Asians and one multiracial person. Post-vaccine blood samples were obtained a median of about 77 days after the second vaccine dose, with a range of about 14 to 241 days. The cultures were stimulated with overlapping spike peptide pools from SARS-CoV-2 and from the common cold coronaviruses HCoV-NL63, HCoV-OC43 and HCoV-229E. As controls, cultures received a CEFX viral epitope pool (the positive control), an HIV-1 Nef peptide pool (the negative control), or no peptide at all. The spike-specific CD4+ TCR repertoire was compared before and after mRNA vaccination in approximately ten COVID-19 convalescent patients and a few infection-naive healthy vaccine recipients. Post-COVID blood samples from convalescent patients were collected a median of around 110 days after diagnosis, with a range of 35 to 161 days. At the TCR clonotype level, an earlier paper using these donors assessed memory CD4+ T cell crossreactivity between SARS-CoV-2 and common cold coronavirus spike proteins. Each participant got two doses of either the Pfizer-BioNTech BNT162b2 vaccine (n=8) or the Moderna mRNA-1273 vaccine (n=2). General study outcomes and caveats: Of the vaccine-specific clones found in convalescent patients, nearly all (304 of 307) were mono-reactive for SARS-CoV-2 spike instead of being cross-reactive with common cold coronaviruses. The number of convalescent patients in the study was relatively small, and the study did not examine early timepoints following natural infection. In convalescent patients, a median roughly 85% of post-vaccine SARS-CoV-2-reactive clones were detected only after vaccination, suggesting vaccine-specific priming. Although the median number of SARS-CoV-2-reactive clonotypes went up from approximately 20 after infection to 35 to 40 after vaccination, the increase was not significant.

In light of the paper, this sample's treatment or condition label describes: approximately 11-day PBMC culture with coronavirus spike peptide pools or control peptides (ViraFEST assay). CD4+ T cells from unexposed donors were collected before the COVID-19 pandemic (2011-2018). The study used the ViraFEST assay, which expanded antigen-specific T cells with peptide pools and then identified expanded clonotypes by TCR sequencing. Around 2 million PBMCs per well were cultured in IMDM with approximately 5% human AB serum and 8.5 to 10 IU/ml IL-2, plus 10 ug/ml peptide pools. On days 3 and 7, half of the culture medium was replaced with fresh IL-2-containing medium. CD4+ T cells were isolated after about nine days of culture through negative selection using the EasySep CD4+ T cell isolation kit. Unexposed donor CD4+ T cells were tested for reactivity to SARS-CoV-2 S and N and four common cold coronavirus spike pools, as cell number allowed. Ficoll-Paque Plus gradient centrifugation was used to isolate PBMCs from whole blood, and the isolated PBMCs were then either used fresh or cryopreserved at -140C. Each culture condition was generally run in triplicate wells. The leukapheresis product for the unexposed donors was obtained through commercial purchase.

Library creation used PCR. DNA from cultured CD4+ T cells underwent TCR sequencing with the Oncomine TCR Beta short-read assay at the Johns Hopkins FTIC core. Genomic DNA was extracted from the cultured CD4+ T cells with the QIAamp micro DNA kit. Oncomine TCR Beta libraries from cultured CD4+ T cells were pooled using unique dual indexes and sequenced on an Illumina iSeq 100. In the source study's methods: Non-productive sequences were removed, and CDR3s that did not start with C, did not end with F or W, or were shorter than 7 amino acids were discarded. The MANAFEST web application identified antigen-specific clonotypes by comparing peptide-stimulated wells against reference wells and other culture wells. For a clone to be called positive, the clone needed an FDR below 0.05, an odds ratio above 5, and a productive frequency above 0.1% in at least two of three replicate wells. A clonotype was classed as cross-reactive if the clonotype showed significant expansion both in SARS-CoV-2 spike wells and in at least one common cold coronavirus spike condition. CDR3 homology was assessed with Levenshtein distances (stringdist) and unrooted phylogenetic trees (ape) in R version 3.6.1. In-frame beta chains were kept once TCRdb had trimmed the public reads at Q25 with fastp and called clones with MiXCR. Records with the same CDR3 protein are collapsed into one entry carrying the most frequent genes and DNA. The V and J calls come from TCRdb's annotation, not from the publication. The sample table contains roughly 5,000 distinct CDR3 sequences; only one count was recorded for about 28% of them. About 35% of the sample comes from the top ten.

The chain is encoded by TRBV15 joined to TRBJ1-2; 8 bases in the junction line up with TRBD1. The source is a human donor in good health. What was sequenced was CD4+ T cells from blood, cultured in vitro. The sequence in DNA is TGTGCCACCAGCAGAACAGACAGGGGATTCTATGGCTACACCTTC. The resulting protein is CATSRTDRGFYGYTF. Reference TRBV15 and TRBJ1-2 proteins supply the regions before and after the CDR3; the full variable domain is: DAMVIQNPRYQVTQFGKPVTLSCSQTLNHNVMYWYQQKSSQAPKLLFHYYDKDFNNEADTPDNFQSRRPNTSFCFLDIRSPGLGDTAMYLCATSRTDRGFYGYTFGSGTRLTVV.